The 19 T cell receptor beta chains below all came from one sample that was sequenced in a study of cytomegalovirus exposure and HLA in healthy donors. It was with 60 Vbeta and 13 Jbeta primers that the PCR ran. Method: immunoSEQ multiplex PCR; TCRdb's copy keeps in-frame clones and lacks some. This table has approximately 130,000 clones, roughly 9.6% appearing once. The sample consisted of PBMCs. The receptors derive from a woman aged 40 to 50 in good health and CMV-seropositive.

This clone showed up just a few times. The gene calls are TRBV14 and TRBJ2-1; 9 positions match TRBD1. Germline-derived CDR1 and CDR2 are SGHDN and FVKESK. V trimming: 4 bases; J trimming: 1 base; junction bases outside the gene matches: 5. This CDR3 is built from 16 residues. For the CDR3, the DNA is TGTGCCAGCAGCCTCGGGACAGGGAAATCCTACAATGAGCAGTTCTTC. Protein sequence: CASSLGTGKSYNEQFF.

The chain joins TRBV11-2 to TRBJ2-7; TRBD1 matches at 7 bases. V gave up 1 base and J gave up 3 bases; unmatched junction bases: 6. The CDR3 has 15 amino acids. Germline CDR1 and CDR2: SGHAT and FQNNGV. The CDR3 is CASSLGQGVFYEQYF. The CDR3 bases are TGTGCCAGCAGCTTAGGGCAGGGGGTTTTCTACGAGCAGTACTTC.

This clone was recorded at least ten times. The rearrangement joins TRBV29-1 to TRBJ1-4; D remains ambiguous. The CDR3 has 14 amino acids. V was trimmed by 4 bases and J by 11 bases, leaving 20 bases between them. Germline CDR1 is SQVTM and CDR2 is ANQGSEA. The CDR3 reads CSVGDLNQPGKLFF. The CDR3 coding sequence is TGCAGCGTTGGAGACTTAAATCAACCTGGCAAACTGTTTTTT.

The chain is built from TRBV9 and TRBJ2-1, with D unresolved. The CDR3 covers 13 residues. V lost 0 bases and J 7 bases, leaving 8 bases between the germline ends. The germline CDR1 and CDR2 sequences are SGDLS and YYNGEE. The CDR3 DNA follows: TGTGCCAGCAGCGTAGACAGCTCTAATGAGCAGTTCTTC. Translating gives CASSVDSSNEQFF.

The genes are TRBV9 and TRBJ1-2; 9 bases are shared with TRBD1. Germline-derived CDR1 and CDR2 are SGDLS and YYNGEE. V was clipped by 0 bases and J by 3 bases; unmatched bases: 6. The CDR3 runs 16 residues. The CDR3 is CASSVEVTGGDYGYTF. The CDR3 DNA reads TGTGCCAGCAGCGTAGAGGTCACAGGGGGCGACTATGGCTACACCTTC.

This clone came up once. The chain couples TRBV7-2 to TRBJ2-7; possible D gene TRBD2, 7 bases. V was clipped by 3 bases and J by 5 bases, with 14 bases between them. The CDR3 consists of 14 residues. From germline, CDR1 is SGHTA and CDR2 FQGNSA. CDR3 bases: TGTGCCAGCAGCTTTGGGGGGGCTTATAACGAGCAGTACTTC. Amino acid sequence: CASSFGGAYNEQYF.

This clone was counted only a few times. This sequence joins TRBV25-1 and TRBJ2-3, with a tentative D call TRBD1 (5 bases). This CDR3 has 14 amino acids. The V gene's germline CDR1 is MGHDK and CDR2 SYGVNS. Trimming stripped 5 bases from V and 6 bases from J, with 15 bases between. CDR3 DNA sequence: TGTGCCAGCAGTCTAGAAGGGGCGAGGGATACGCAGTATTTT. Translated, it gives CASSLEGARDTQYF.

The V and J genes are TRBV25-1 and TRBJ1-2; 10 nucleotides align to TRBD1. V lost 6 bases, J lost 9 bases, and 10 bases stayed unmatched. The germline CDR1 and CDR2 sequences are MGHDK and SYGVNS. This CDR3 has 14 amino acids. In DNA form, the CDR3 reads TGTGCCAGCAGGGATTCCGGGACAGGGGCCCGCTACACCTTC. Translation gives CASRDSGTGARYTF.

The CDR3 sequence: CASVLAGPNNEQFF. DNA for the CDR3: TGCGCCAGCGTCCTAGCGGGGCCGAACAATGAGCAGTTCTTC. The chain links TRBV5-1 to TRBJ2-1; 9 positions match TRBD2. The CDR3 is made up of 14 amino acids. The junction had 7 bases not matched to a gene; V was cut back by 7 bases and J by 5 bases. CDR1 is SGHRS, CDR2 YFSETQ, per germline.

This clone was recorded a few times. The chain has TRBV2 and TRBJ1-3, with no clear D. CDR1 is SNHLY, CDR2 FYNNEI, per germline. Deletions cut 5 bases from V and 4 bases from J, with 12 bases between. The CDR3 totals 14 residues. The CDR3 DNA sequence: TGTGCCAGCAGTCCAAACAGTATCGGAAACACCATATATTTT. Its protein is CASSPNSIGNTIYF.

A few counts support this clone. The chain joins TRBV4-2 to TRBJ1-4; 10 positions match TRBD1. The CDR3 spans 16 residues. After removal of 0 bases from V and 8 bases from J, the junction contained 6 bases not matched to a gene. Germline-derived CDR1 and CDR2 are LGHNA and YNFKEQ. CDR3: CASSQEAWDRGEKLFF. The CDR3 DNA reads as TGTGCCAGCAGCCAAGAAGCCTGGGACAGGGGAGAAAAACTGTTTTTT.

The CDR3 region has the DNA TGCAGCGGGGGACAGGGAGCTAACTATGGCTACACCTTC. Residues: CSGGQGANYGYTF. The chain links TRBV29-1 to TRBJ1-2; TRBD1 matches 9 bases. The CDR3 runs 13 residues. V was pared by 7 bases and J by 0 bases, with 3 bases of the junction left unmatched. The germline V gene encodes CDR1 SQVTM and CDR2 ANQGSEA.

The V and J genes are TRBV4-1 and TRBJ2-5; a weak D match, TRBD2 (6 bases). Germline CDR1 MGHRA, CDR2 YSYEKL. The V end was cut by 1 base, the J end by 5 bases, with 17 bases between. This CDR3 is 16 amino acids long. The CDR3, as DNA: TGCGCCAGCAGCCAAGCTTTTGGGGGGATAGGGGAGACCCAGTACTTC. Residues: CASSQAFGGIGETQYF.

The CDR3 DNA reads TGCAGCGTTGAGGGGGGGACAGGGGGCTATGGCTACACCTTC. This gives the protein CSVEGGTGGYGYTF. This chain connects TRBV29-1 to TRBJ1-2, with 11 bases that match TRBD1. There are 14 residues in the CDR3. The germline CDR1 and CDR2 sequences are SQVTM and ANQGSEA. V shed 3 bases and J 4 bases; nucleotides not matched to a gene: 4.

This rearrangement joins TRBV27 to TRBJ1-2; 8 bases agree with TRBD1. Germline CDR1 reads MNHEY; CDR2 reads SMNVEV (reference sequence). The CDR3 extends over 14 amino acids. V lost 6 bases and J lost 8; bases outside the gene matches: 11. The CDR3: CASRYSGGAGGYTF. The CDR3 DNA is TGTGCCAGCAGATACTCAGGGGGCGCGGGGGGCTACACCTTC.

The chain carries TRBV2 and TRBJ2-2; D is possibly TRBD1 (6 bases). There are 14 residues in the CDR3. V was cut by 7 bases and J by 5 bases, with 14 bases left in between. Germline lookup yields CDR1 SNHLY and CDR2 FYNNEI. CDR3 sequence reads: CASNGWQGTGELFF. CDR3 DNA: TGTGCCAGCAATGGGTGGCAGGGGACCGGGGAGCTGTTTTTT.

This clone has a handful of counts. J is TRBJ1-3 and V is TRBV9; D gene ambiguous. The germline CDR1 and CDR2 sequences are SGDLS and YYNGEE. This CDR3 region has 16 residues. Trimming took 1 base from V and 0 from J, leaving 11 bases between them. The CDR3 DNA follows: TGTGCCAGCAGCGTAACAGAACCCCTCTCTGGAAACACCATATATTTT. The encoded protein is CASSVTEPLSGNTIYF.

This clone has a handful of counts. The chain recombines TRBV4-1 with TRBJ2-7; 9 nucleotides align to TRBD1. The trim removed 0 bases at V and 3 bases at J, leaving 3 bases unmatched. This CDR3 has 15 residues. Germline V lookup: CDR1 MGHRA, CDR2 YSYEKL. The CDR3 here is CASSQEGQGRYEQYF. The CDR3 DNA follows: TGCGCCAGCAGCCAAGAGGGACAGGGACGCTACGAGCAGTACTTC.

The chain combines TRBV10-3 with TRBJ1-2, with D possibly TRBD1 on 5 matching bases. Germline V gene sequence: CDR1 ENHRY, CDR2 SYGVKD. The V end was cut by 0 bases, the J end by 7 bases, with 12 bases between. This CDR3 region has 14 residues. CDR3 DNA: TGTGCCATCAGTGAGTCGAAGGGGAATGGTGGCTACACCTTC. It codes for CAISESKGNGGYTF.